This T cell receptor (beta chain) was sequenced during a study of CD8+ T cells in alopecia areata. General study results and limits: An increase in clonality over normal scalp was evident in lesional scalp, especially alopecia totalis/universalis.

As to treatment: oral pan-JAK inhibitor, 5-10 mg twice daily. RNA was isolated and reverse transcribed to cDNA, the sequencing template. TCRdb's table, derived via immunoSEQ multiplex PCR, lists solely in-frame clones and lacks some. The sample holds 150,000 to 200,000 clones, less than 65% seen once. This clone was counted once. No antigen is known for it. Germline lookup yields CDR1 MNHEY and CDR2 SMNVEV (reference sequence). Trimming removed 6 bases from V and 6 bases from J, with 18 bases in between. The CDR3 totals 14 residues. The sample in question was CD4+ T cells sorted from blood, obtained at week 24, from a patient treated with tofacitinib. This chain uses TRBV27 with TRBJ2-7, with D tentatively TRBD2 (6 bases). The clonotype comes from a human donor with alopecia areata. CDR3 nucleotides: TGTGCCAGCAGCCCTAGAGGAGGGTCCGGCGAGCAGTACTTC. This translates into CASSPRGGSGEQYF.